The 20 T cell receptor beta chains reported below all come from one sample, sequenced in a study of blood T cell repertoires in COVID-19. Repertoires were generated with immunoSEQ multiplex PCR, while TCRdb's copy carries only in-frame clones and drops some. The table has about 280,000 clones, around 87% seen once. The sequenced material came from peripheral blood. The receptors were gathered from a woman aged 25-40 years who had recovered from COVID-19.

V and J are TRBV7-9 and TRBJ2-3, with D tentatively TRBD1 (6 bases). Per the germline V gene, CDR1 is SEHNR and CDR2 is FQNEAQ (reference sequence). Trimming removed 6 bases at V and 0 bases at J, with 16 bases between. The CDR3 extends over 16 amino acids. CDR3 in amino acids: CASRIDWTASTDTQYF. For the CDR3, the DNA is TGTGCCAGCAGGATTGACTGGACAGCTAGCACAGATACGCAGTATTTT.

The V gene is TRBV24-1, the J gene TRBJ2-1; TRBD1 matches 8 bases. V trimming: 2 bases; J trimming: 14 bases; junction bases outside the gene matches: 4. This CDR3 has 12 amino acids. Germline CDR1 and CDR2: KGHDR and SFDVKD. CDR3 in DNA: TGTGCCACCAGTGATTCAGGACAGGGTGAGTTCTTC. It yields the protein CATSDSGQGEFF.

The rearrangement links TRBV28 to TRBJ1-3, with 8 bases aligning to TRBD1. CDR1 and CDR2 (germline): MDHEN, SYDVKM. The CDR3 has 13 residues. The ends lost 6 bases at V and 4 bases at J; junction bases unmatched: 2. The CDR3 DNA sequence: TGTGCCAGCAGGACAGGGGAGGGAAACACCATATATTTT. This gives the protein CASRTGEGNTIYF.

This clone was recorded once. The V call is TRBV7-9, the J call TRBJ1-5; 8 nucleotides match TRBD1. Germline V CDR1 and CDR2: SEHNR, FQNEAQ (reference sequence). The CDR3 length is 17 residues. V lost 5 bases, J lost 2 bases, and 11 bases stayed unmatched. CDR3 sequence: CASSDEWTGTGNQPQHF. In nucleotides, the CDR3 is TGTGCCAGCAGCGATGAATGGACAGGGACCGGCAATCAGCCCCAGCATTTT. Together with reference TRBV7-9 and TRBJ1-5, the CDR3 gives the full variable domain: DTGVSQNPRHKITKRGQNVTFRCDPISEHNRLYWYRQTLGQGPEFLTYFQNEAQLEKSRLLSDRFSAERPKGSFSTLEIQRTEQGDSAMYLCASSDEWTGTGNQPQHFGDGTRLSIL.

The chain links TRBV5-1 to TRBJ2-3, with 7 bases identical to TRBD2. The CDR3 runs to 15 residues. The trim removed 4 bases at V and 1 base at J, leaving 6 bases unmatched. Germline-derived CDR1 and CDR2 are SGHRS and YFSETQ. The CDR3 DNA reads as TGCGCCAGCAGCCCGGGCGGACTAGGCACAGATACGCAGTATTTT. This gives the protein CASSPGGLGTDTQYF.

The chain uses TRBV24-1 and TRBJ1-1; D possibly corresponds to TRBD1 (6 bases). The CDR3 loop spans 12 amino acids. The germline V gene has CDR1 KGHDR and CDR2 SFDVKD. V lost 12 bases to trimming and J lost 2 bases, with 12 bases between them. The chain's CDR3 is CAAETGNTEAFF. The CDR3 DNA sequence: TGTGCCGCGGAGACAGGAAACACTGAAGCTTTCTTT.

The J gene is TRBJ1-5, the V gene TRBV18, with D possibly being TRBD1 (6 bases). The germline CDR1 and CDR2 sequences are KGHSH and LQKENI. This CDR3 is 14 amino acids long. The V end lost 5 bases, the J end lost 4 bases, and 12 bases lay between the germline ends. CDR3 nucleotide sequence: TGTGCCAGCTCAGCAGGGGCGATGAATCAGCCCCAGCATTTT. Protein: CASSAGAMNQPQHF.

The chain links TRBV3-1 (or the pseudogene TRBV3-2) to TRBJ1-1, with D unresolved. Germline CDR1 LGHDT, CDR2 YNNKEL (reference sequence). V was shortened by 4 bases and J by 1 base, with 13 bases between the two germline ends. The CDR3 has 15 amino acids. The CDR3 sequence is CASSPSVPQNTEAFF. CDR3 DNA: TGTGCCAGCAGCCCAAGTGTACCACAGAACACTGAAGCTTTCTTT.

The chain is built from TRBV5-1 and TRBJ1-1; a weak D match, TRBD1 (5 bases). The length of the CDR3 is 13 residues. Germline assignment: CDR1 SGHRS and CDR2 YFSETQ. Deletions cut 3 bases from V and 3 bases from J, with 9 bases between. This CDR3 is CASSYKGDTEAFF. In nucleotides, the CDR3 is TGCGCCAGCAGCTACAAAGGGGACACTGAAGCTTTCTTT.

This clone showed up many times. This sample also contains other DNA sequences that code for the same CDR3. This chain uses TRBV5-1 with TRBJ2-5, with a possible D match to TRBD1 (6 bases). The V and J ends lost 0 bases and 4 bases respectively, with 10 bases between them. CDR3 length: 14 residues. Germline lookup yields CDR1 SGHRS and CDR2 YFSETQ. Here the CDR3 DNA reads TGCGCCAGCAGCTTGGGACAGGTAGGAGAGACCCAGTACTTC. Its protein is CASSLGQVGETQYF.

The rearrangement links TRBV2 to TRBJ2-3, with D perhaps matching TRBD2 (6 bases). V lost 9 bases and J 3 bases, leaving 16 bases between the germline ends. The CDR3 runs 14 residues. Germline CDR1 SNHLY, CDR2 FYNNEI. The CDR3 is CARIGAGKTDTQYF. The CDR3 bases are TGTGCCAGGATAGGGGCGGGAAAAACAGATACGCAGTATTTT.

The chain combines TRBV19 with TRBJ2-5; D not certain. The CDR3 covers 13 residues. V shed 4 bases and J shed 5 bases, with 11 bases lying between them. Germline lookup yields CDR1 LNHDA and CDR2 SQIVND (reference sequence). CDR3 sequence reads: CASSTHTRETQYF. CDR3 sequence (DNA): TGTGCCAGTAGTACTCACACGCGGGAGACCCAGTACTTC.

V gene TRBV5-4 combines with J gene TRBJ2-2; possibly TRBD1 for D (5 bases). V was trimmed by 1 base and J by 0 bases, leaving 7 bases between them. CDR1 and CDR2 from the germline V gene are SGHNT and YYREEE (reference sequence). This CDR3 has 15 residues. As DNA, the CDR3 is TGTGCCAGCAGCTTGACAGGCGCGAACACCGGGGAGCTGTTTTTT. Its protein is CASSLTGANTGELFF.

The count of this clone is one. J is TRBJ2-2 and V is TRBV9; D unclear. Germline CDR1 reads SGDLS; CDR2 reads YYNGEE. The CDR3 runs to 15 residues. V lost 0 bases to trimming and J lost 4 bases, with 10 bases between them. Here the CDR3 DNA reads TGTGCCAGCAGCGTAGGGTCCCTACCCACCGGGGAGCTGTTTTTT. Its translation: CASSVGSLPTGELFF.

This clone was picked up one time. This chain joins TRBV4-1 and TRBJ1-5; D unclear. The germline V gene encodes CDR1 MGHRA and CDR2 YSYEKL. Trimming left V 1 base short and J 7 bases short, with 17 bases between. CDR3 size: 16 residues. CDR3 sequence reads: CASSQVFAGPRQPQHF. Here the CDR3 DNA reads TGCGCCAGCAGCCAAGTGTTCGCAGGTCCGAGACAGCCCCAGCATTTT.

The gene calls are TRBV9 and TRBJ2-2; D is possibly TRBD2 (6 bases). Germline V lookup: CDR1 SGDLS, CDR2 YYNGEE. V shed 0 bases and J shed 4 bases, with 13 bases lying between them. This CDR3 comprises 16 residues. CDR3 loop: CASSVVAERLTGELFF. Written as DNA, the CDR3 is TGTGCCAGCAGCGTAGTAGCGGAGCGACTCACCGGGGAGCTGTTTTTT.

The chain employs TRBV29-1 and TRBJ1-4, with D possibly TRBD1 on 5 matching bases. Germline V gene lookup returns CDR1 SQVTM and CDR2 ANQGSEA. Trimming shortened V by 6 bases and J by 8 bases, and 16 bases separated the two germline ends. CDR3 size: 13 residues. CDR3: CSVYEGAREKLFF. The CDR3 DNA reads as TGCAGCGTCTACGAAGGGGCTAGAGAAAAACTGTTTTTT.

This clone was observed a single time. The genes are TRBV19 and TRBJ2-4, with a possible D match to TRBD1 (6 bases). The CDR3 is made up of 15 amino acids. With 9 bases removed from V and 2 bases from J, the gap between germline ends came to 17 bases. The germline V gene encodes CDR1 LNHDA and CDR2 SQIVND (reference sequence). CDR3 nucleotides: TGTGCCAGCCCTATGTCAGGGGTACCCAAAAACATTCAGTACTTC. Amino acids: CASPMSGVPKNIQYF.

The chain uses TRBV18 and TRBJ2-7; 11 bases match TRBD1. The germline V gene has CDR1 KGHSH and CDR2 LQKENI. V trimming: 3 bases; J trimming: 3 bases; junction bases outside the gene matches: 10. This CDR3 contains 17 residues. CDR3 loop: CASSPYILGTGGYEQYF. The CDR3 nucleotides are TGTGCCAGCTCACCTTATATTCTGGGGACAGGGGGCTACGAGCAGTACTTC.

V usage is TRBV19 and J usage is TRBJ2-1; D gene uncertain. Trimming cost V 6 bases and J 4 bases, with 7 bases left between them. Germline V gene lookup returns CDR1 LNHDA and CDR2 SQIVND (reference sequence). This CDR3 has 12 residues. The CDR3 DNA is TGTGCCAGTAGGGTCGGGTACAATGAGCAGTTCTTC. Its protein product is CASRVGYNEQFF.